Here is one TCR beta chain with its context. Its antigen is unidentified. CDR3 length: 11 residues. Trimming stripped 0 bases from V and 5 bases from J, with 4 bases between. Germline assignment: CDR1 DFQATT and CDR2 SNEGSKA (reference sequence). The data originate from a study of regulatory T cells. Overall study findings and caveats: Patient repertoires had restricted TRB V-J pairs and skewed V and J usage, most in Tregs. In CD3G-deficient patients, conventional CD4+ T cells were enriched for hydrophobic CDR3 residues at positions 6 and 7.

The PCR used 52 TRBV and 13 TRBJ primers. Profiling relied on immunoSEQ multiplex PCR, and the TCRdb table lists in-frame clones only, not all of them. The sample carries tens of thousands of clones, approximately 90% recorded once. The sequence came from a child between 10 and 17 years old with CD3G deficiency. Sequencing used conventional CD4+ T cells sorted from blood. The chain joins TRBV20-1 to TRBJ2-5, with unresolved D. The CDR3 spells CSARDKETQYF. CDR3 in DNA: TGCAGTGCTAGAGATAAGGAGACCCAGTACTTC.